A selection of T cell receptor beta chains follows, all from one sample in a study of cytomegalovirus exposure and HLA in healthy donors. The repertoire was sequenced with immunoSEQ multiplex PCR; TCRdb's copy has only in-frame clones and lacks some. The sample has a few hundred thousand clones; around 90% are singletons. The sample taken for sequencing was PBMCs. Receptors were obtained from a young woman in good health and CMV-seronegative. CDR3s include the opening cysteine and the closing phenylalanine or tryptophan. Fields, in order: V gene, clone size, J gene, D gene, CDR3 DNA, CDR3 protein. A D gene is named only where the DNA matches it firmly. Expanded clones are given a class, and other clones once, few, many or no size at all.

V gene: TRBV18; clone size: NA; J gene: TRBJ2-1; D gene: TRBD1; CDR3 DNA: TGTGCCAGCTCACCGTACCGGGACAGAGCGTACAATGAGCAGTTCTTC; CDR3 protein: CASSPYRDRAYNEQFF
V gene: TRBV5-1; clone size: NA; J gene: TRBJ2-2; D gene: TRBD2; CDR3 DNA: TGCGCCACCAAGCGGGGCAGGGATGGTGCCGGGGAGCTGTTTTTT; CDR3 protein: CATKRGRDGAGELFF
V gene: TRBV12-5; clone size: once; J gene: TRBJ1-2; D gene: TRBD1; CDR3 DNA: TGTGCTAGTGGCTTGGTAACGGGACAGGTCTATGGCTACACCTTC; CDR3 protein: CASGLVTGQVYGYTF
V gene: TRBV5-1; clone size: NA; J gene: TRBJ1-6; D gene: NA; CDR3 DNA: TGCGCCAGCAGCTACAACTATAATTCACCCCTCCACTTT; CDR3 protein: CASSYNYNSPLHF
V gene: TRBV5-1; clone size: NA; J gene: TRBJ2-3; D gene: TRBD2; CDR3 DNA: TGCGCCAGCAGCTTTAGCGGGGCGAGCACAGATACGCAGTATTTT; CDR3 protein: CASSFSGASTDTQYF
V gene: TRBV6-1; clone size: NA; J gene: TRBJ2-2; D gene: TRBD1; CDR3 DNA: TGTGCCAGCAGAATACAGGGGCCCCACCCCGGGGAGCTGTTTTTT; CDR3 protein: CASRIQGPHPGELFF
V gene: TRBV7-8; clone size: NA; J gene: TRBJ2-1; D gene: NA; CDR3 DNA: TGTGCCAGCAGCTTAGTCCCCTCTAGCATTGATGAGCAGTTCTTC; CDR3 protein: CASSLVPSSIDEQFF
V gene: TRBV19; clone size: NA; J gene: TRBJ2-3; D gene: NA; CDR3 DNA: TGTGCCAGTACCACTTCCAACACAGATACGCAGTATTTT; CDR3 protein: CASTTSNTDTQYF
V gene: TRBV10-3; clone size: NA; J gene: TRBJ2-1; D gene: NA; CDR3 DNA: TGTGCCGTAAAAACAGGGTTGCCTTACAATGAGCAGTTCTTC; CDR3 protein: CAVKTGLPYNEQFF
V gene: TRBV2; clone size: NA; J gene: TRBJ1-6; D gene: NA; CDR3 DNA: TGTGCCAGCAGTGAAGCGCTTCGAGGGAACTCACCCCTCCACTTT; CDR3 protein: CASSEALRGNSPLHF
V gene: TRBV11-2; clone size: NA; J gene: TRBJ2-7; D gene: TRBD1; CDR3 DNA: TGTGCCAGCAGCTTAGTCGGGGACAGGGGATCTTCTTTCTACGAGCAGTACTTC; CDR3 protein: CASSLVGDRGSSFYEQYF
V gene: TRBV6-4; clone size: NA; J gene: TRBJ1-2; D gene: NA; CDR3 DNA: TGTGCCAGCAGTGGGGAGGGCAACTATGGCTACACCTTC; CDR3 protein: CASSGEGNYGYTF
V gene: TRBV11-2; clone size: NA; J gene: TRBJ1-2; D gene: TRBD1; CDR3 DNA: TGTGCCAGCAGCTTGGGACAGGGCTTAGGTGGCTACACCTTC; CDR3 protein: CASSLGQGLGGYTF
V gene: TRBV4-1; clone size: NA; J gene: TRBJ2-7; D gene: NA; CDR3 DNA: TGCGCCAGCAGCCAAGATCAACGGCGTTCGGGGTTGGGGTTGGGCTACGAGCAGTACTTC; CDR3 protein: CASSQDQRRSGLGLGYEQYF
V gene: TRBV7-9; clone size: once; J gene: TRBJ2-7; D gene: NA; CDR3 DNA: TGTTCCAGCAGCTTAGCTAGATACGAGCAGTACTTC; CDR3 protein: CSSSLARYEQYF
V gene: TRBV7-8; clone size: NA; J gene: TRBJ2-3; D gene: TRBD2; CDR3 DNA: TGTGCCAGCACCCCGAGCGGGGGGGTAGATACGCAGTATTTT; CDR3 protein: CASTPSGGVDTQYF
V gene: TRBV15; clone size: NA; J gene: TRBJ1-6; D gene: NA; CDR3 DNA: TGTGCCACCAGCGAAGCAGGGCAGTTGGGGAATTCACCCCTCCACTTT; CDR3 protein: CATSEAGQLGNSPLHF
V gene: TRBV5-8; clone size: NA; J gene: TRBJ2-3; D gene: NA; CDR3 DNA: TGTGCCAGCAGCTTGGGGGCCGATACGCAGTATTTT; CDR3 protein: CASSLGADTQYF
V gene: TRBV18; clone size: NA; J gene: TRBJ2-5; D gene: TRBD2; CDR3 DNA: TGTGCCAGCTCACCACCTCTAGCGGGGTCGGAGACCCAGTACTTC; CDR3 protein: CASSPPLAGSETQYF
V gene: TRBV2; clone size: NA; J gene: TRBJ2-7; D gene: TRBD2; CDR3 DNA: TGTGCCAGCAGTGAACCGGGACTAGTATTCTACGAGCAGTACTTC; CDR3 protein: CASSEPGLVFYEQYF
V gene: TRBV5-5; clone size: NA; J gene: TRBJ2-6; D gene: NA; CDR3 DNA: TGTGCCAGCAGCTTTGGTACAGGCGTATTCTCTGGGGCCAACGTCCTGACTTTC; CDR3 protein: CASSFGTGVFSGANVLTF
V gene: TRBV15; clone size: NA; J gene: TRBJ1-1; D gene: NA; CDR3 DNA: TGTGCCACCAGCAGAGTGCGGGGGGGCGGCACTGAAGCTTTCTTT; CDR3 protein: CATSRVRGGGTEAFF
V gene: TRBV5-6; clone size: NA; J gene: TRBJ2-7; D gene: NA; CDR3 DNA: TGTGCCAGCAGCTCCGACAGTCAGGGCTACGAGCAGTACTTC; CDR3 protein: CASSSDSQGYEQYF
V gene: TRBV13; clone size: NA; J gene: TRBJ1-2; D gene: NA; CDR3 DNA: TGTGCCAGCAGCCCGGCGACTGAGGGGGGGGTTTCTGGCTACACCTTC; CDR3 protein: CASSPATEGGVSGYTF
V gene: TRBV29-1; clone size: NA; J gene: TRBJ1-2; D gene: TRBD1; CDR3 DNA: TGCAGCAGCCGGGACAGTAATGGCTACACCTTC; CDR3 protein: CSSRDSNGYTF
V gene: TRBV13; clone size: NA; J gene: TRBJ2-7; D gene: TRBD1; CDR3 DNA: TGTGCCAGCAGCTCCCTGCTAAAGACAGGGGGCAGAGACGAGCAGTACTTC; CDR3 protein: CASSSLLKTGGRDEQYF
V gene: TRBV5-4; clone size: NA; J gene: TRBJ1-2; D gene: NA; CDR3 DNA: TGTGCCAGCAGCTCGCGCCCTGGGAGCTATGGCTACACCTTC; CDR3 protein: CASSSRPGSYGYTF